This entry features one T cell receptor beta chain sequence. The data were obtained in a study of blood T cells in healthy people across ages. The donors, healthy Caucasians from Russia, were aged roughly 6 to 90. Peripheral blood from each donor was collected in a volume of 8 to 10 milliliters. Isolated per sample were at least 7 million PBMCs. Germline CDR1 SNHLY, CDR2 FYNNEI. V was pared by 6 bases and J by 8 bases, with 14 bases of the junction left unmatched. This CDR3 region has 17 residues. Then a second PCR, running roughly 7 to 11 cycles, was carried out with a sample-barcoded 5' primer and a J-beta primer mix. TCRdb ran MiXCR on the 5' RACE reads and lists one entry per CDR3 protein. The repertoire holds approximately 800,000 distinct CDR3 sequences, with 20% to 25% as singletons. The same specimen was also included in a second study, on T cells of mothers and their children. This second report adds: Persistent microchimeric T cell clones were sought, and none were detected.

This chain uses TRBV2 with TRBJ2-1; 12 positions match TRBD2. The sample comprised blood. This receptor was obtained from a boy aged 5-17 years in good health. The chain's CDR3 is CASRSGVLAGGLDEQFF. The CDR3 nucleotides read TGTGCCAGCAGGAGCGGCGTTCTAGCGGGGGGGCTCGATGAGCAGTTCTTC.